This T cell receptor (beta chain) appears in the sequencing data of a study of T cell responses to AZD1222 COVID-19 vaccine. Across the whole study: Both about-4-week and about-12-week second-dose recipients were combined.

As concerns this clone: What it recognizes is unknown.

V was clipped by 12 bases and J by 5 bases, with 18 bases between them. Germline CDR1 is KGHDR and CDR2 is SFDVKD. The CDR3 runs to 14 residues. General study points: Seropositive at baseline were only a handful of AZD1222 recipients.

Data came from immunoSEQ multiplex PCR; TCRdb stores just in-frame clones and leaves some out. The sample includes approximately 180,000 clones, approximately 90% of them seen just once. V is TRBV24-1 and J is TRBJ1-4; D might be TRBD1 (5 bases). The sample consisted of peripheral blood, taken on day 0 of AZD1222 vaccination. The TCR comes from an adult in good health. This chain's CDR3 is CAYHRDGRNEKLFF. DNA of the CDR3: TGTGCCTACCATCGGGACGGCCGAAATGAAAAACTGTTTTTT.